This TCR beta chain stems from a study of a mutant IDH1 vaccine in newly diagnosed glioma (dated by TCRdb to about 2021). About the study as a whole: Patients received eight vaccinations in weeks 1, 3, 5, 7, 11, 15, 19 and 23, corresponding to visits V03 through V10. Vaccination was initiated 4-6 weeks after radiotherapy alone, or concurrently with temozolomide cycles in the chemotherapy-containing groups. Of the approximately 30 treated patients, approximately 60% were male and approximately 38% were female, and a mean age of approximately 40 years was recorded. Prior to enrollment, patients had been given standard therapy consisting of radiotherapy alone, temozolomide alone, or radiochemotherapy with temozolomide, with the combination given to most patients. Six visits were used for peripheral blood collection: V03 (baseline), V05, V07, V10, V12 and V13. Longitudinal TCRB deep sequencing was performed for around 23 treated patients wherever samples were available for exploratory analyses. Overall study results and their limits: Selection of PBMC samples for TCRB deep sequencing was based on availability. Immune responses induced by the vaccine were seen in 90% to 95% of patients across multiple MHC alleles. According to the authors, sample limitations meant that analyses of patient blood samples could not be reproduced. Changes in the top peripheral T cell clonotypes picked up by TCRB sequencing did not appear to be linked to pseudoprogression.

The time point label corresponds to: week 23, last vaccination. Each vaccine dose, consisting of 300 ug of a 20-mer mutant IDH1 peptide in Montanide, was administered subcutaneously with topical imiquimod. Newly diagnosed WHO grade 3 or 4 IDH1-mutant astrocytomas showing loss of nuclear ATRX were present in the donors. The samples were drawn from NOA16, a multicentre, single-arm, open-label phase I trial in Germany that tested a mutant IDH1 peptide vaccine in humans for the first time. Genomic DNA for TCRB sequencing was extracted from EDTA blood using the DNeasy Blood and Tissue Kit. Details on this clone: It lacks a known antigen. No base quality information exists; no much larger clone differs at one position.

The CDR3 has 12 amino acids, counting the end cysteine and phenylalanine. Only CDR3 DNA remains: 36 bases, in frame from the first base. The germline V gene sets CDR1 to MGHRA and CDR2 to YSYEKL. V is clipped by 1 base and J by 4 bases, and the sequence between their germline boundaries is 4 bases long. Receptors were amplified or captured by the immunoSEQ multiplex PCR assay. Rearranged TCR beta chain sequences were amplified with the hsTCRB Kit following the manufacturer's protocol. Sequencing of TCRB libraries was carried out on an Illumina MiSeq. As for the original processing: Demultiplexing, trimming and gene mapping were performed with the kit vendor's proprietary platform. Sourced from immuneACCESS, this table was stored by TCRdb with only in-frame sequences that have V and J called. A share of the clones is absent; for the studies checked, an unresolved V gene accounts for under half, and the remainder has no known explanation. V, J and clone size are those of that table, while D and trimming were read from the DNA. The table for this sample lists around 56,000 clones; around 80% of them were counted only once. About 8.8% of the sample belongs to the ten largest clones.

Specimen: PBMCs, collected from a glioma patient whose treatment included an IDH1 peptide vaccine. This sequence uses TRBV4-1 and TRBJ1-2; the D gene lacks a confident call. The receptor was derived from a woman between 40 and 55 years old with glioma. Some clones in this sample may be carry-over from other donors' samples. The CDR3 here reads CASSQVSYGYTF. In nucleotides, the sequence is TGCGCCAGCAGCCAAGTCTCCTATGGCTACACCTTC.